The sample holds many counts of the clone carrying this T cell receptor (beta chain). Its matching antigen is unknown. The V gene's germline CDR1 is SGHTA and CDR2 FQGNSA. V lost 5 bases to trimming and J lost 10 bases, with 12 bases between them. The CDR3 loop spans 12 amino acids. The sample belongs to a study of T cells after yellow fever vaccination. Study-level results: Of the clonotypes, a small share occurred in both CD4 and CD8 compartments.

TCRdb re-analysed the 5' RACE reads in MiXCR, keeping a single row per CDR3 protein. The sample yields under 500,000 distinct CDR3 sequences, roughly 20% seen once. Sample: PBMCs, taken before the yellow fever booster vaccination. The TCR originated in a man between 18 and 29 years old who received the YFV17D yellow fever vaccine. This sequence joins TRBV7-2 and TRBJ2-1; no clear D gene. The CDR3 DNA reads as TGTGCCAGCAGCCCCCGGGTTACCGAGCAGTTCTTC. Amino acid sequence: CASSPRVTEQFF.